The 14 T cell receptor beta chains reported below all come from one sample, sequenced in a study of cytomegalovirus exposure and HLA in healthy donors. It was with 60 Vbeta and 13 Jbeta primers that the PCR ran. Sequenced by immunoSEQ multiplex PCR; TCRdb stores in-frame clones only, minus some. The sample records about 150,000 clones, 75% to 85% being singletons. The sample taken for sequencing was PBMCs. The receptors were gathered from a man between 45 and 60 years old in good health and CMV-seropositive.

The chain combines TRBV6-1 with TRBJ1-3, with D hard to call. The CDR3 has 17 amino acids. The V end was cut by 1 base, the J end by 2 bases, with 15 bases between. Germline V gene sequence: CDR1 MNHNS, CDR2 SASEGT. The CDR3 bases are TGTGCCAGCAGTGAAGTATCGGGCCCCGGGGCTGGAAACACCATATATTTT. The encoded protein is CASSEVSGPGAGNTIYF.

The chain uses TRBV6-5 and TRBJ2-2; a weak D match, TRBD1 (5 bases). CDR1 is MNHEY and CDR2 is SVGAGI in the germline V gene. The CDR3 spans 16 residues. V was trimmed by 0 bases and J by 0 bases, leaving 8 bases between them. The DNA for the CDR3 is TGTGCCAGCAGTTACTCGGGCAGGGCGAACACCGGGGAGCTGTTTTTT. This gives the protein CASSYSGRANTGELFF.

The J gene is TRBJ1-3, the V gene TRBV4-2; D unresolved. The germline V and J ends were trimmed by 5 bases and 0 bases, with 8 bases remaining between them. Germline V gives CDR1 LGHNA, CDR2 YNFKEQ. This CDR3 contains 14 residues. CDR3 sequence (DNA): TGTGCCAGCAGCTTGCGGGGCTCTGGAAACACCATATATTTT. It codes for CASSLRGSGNTIYF.

V gene TRBV5-1 combines with J gene TRBJ2-5, with D uncertain. There are 14 residues in the CDR3. Trimming shortened V by 0 bases and J by 5 bases, and 11 bases separated the two germline ends. The germline CDR1 and CDR2 sequences are SGHRS and YFSETQ. CDR3 in DNA: TGCGCCAGCAGCTTGGATGGCTGGCGGGAGACCCAGTACTTC. As protein: CASSLDGWRETQYF.

This rearrangement joins TRBV6-1 to TRBJ1-2, with TRBD1 as a possible D gene (5 bases). CDR3 length: 14 residues. Looked up from germline, CDR1 is MNHNS and CDR2 is SASEGT. The V end lost 3 bases, the J end lost 3 bases, and 11 bases lay between the germline ends. The CDR3 region is CASSEVGGDYGYTF. The CDR3 nucleotides are TGTGCCAGCAGTGAGGTAGGAGGGGACTATGGCTACACCTTC.

With respect to this clone: The same CDR3 also results from other DNA sequences found in this sample. The chain employs TRBV5-1 and TRBJ1-2, with 8 bases aligning to TRBD1. CDR1 SGHRS and CDR2 YFSETQ come from the germline V gene. After removal of 0 bases from V and 2 bases from J, the junction contained 3 bases not matched to a gene. The CDR3 is 15 residues long. For the CDR3, the DNA is TGCGCCAGCAGCTTGGGAGACAGGGGAAACTATGGCTACACCTTC. Translating it yields CASSLGDRGNYGYTF.

The V gene is TRBV2, the J gene TRBJ2-5; possibly TRBD1 for D (5 bases). The J call may not be correct, given that the DNA end is closer to TRBJ2-7. Looked up from germline, CDR1 is SNHLY and CDR2 is FYNNEI. The CDR3 consists of 15 residues. This CDR3 is CASSRRQIVSYEQYF. CDR3 bases: TGTGCCAGCAGTCGTAGACAGATAGTGTCCTACGAGCAGTACTTC.

The chain links TRBV19 to TRBJ1-2, with a weak D call TRBD1 (6 bases). The CDR3 is 12 amino acids. Germline CDR1 is LNHDA and CDR2 is SQIVND (reference sequence). V shed 10 bases and J shed 8 bases, with 17 bases lying between them. Here the CDR3 DNA reads TGTGCCATACAAAACAGGGATGGGGGCTACACCTTC. Translated: CAIQNRDGGYTF. Complete variable domain (other parts from reference TRBV19 and TRBJ1-2): DGGITQSPKYLFRKEGQNVTLSCEQNLNHDAMYWYRQDPGQGLRLIYYSQIVNDFQKGDIAEGYSVSREKKESFPLTVTSAQKNPTAFYLCAIQNRDGGYTFGSGTRLTVV.

The chain has TRBV7-2 and TRBJ1-6, with 7 bases identical to TRBD1. The trim removed 7 bases at V and 10 bases at J, leaving 4 bases unmatched. The length of the CDR3 is 12 residues. Germline lookup yields CDR1 SGHTA and CDR2 FQGNSA. CDR3 loop: CASTDRASPLHF. The DNA for the CDR3 is TGTGCCAGCACCGACAGGGCCTCACCCCTCCACTTT. Complete variable domain (other parts from reference TRBV7-2 and TRBJ1-6): GAGVSQSPSNKVTEKGKDVELRCDPISGHTALYWYRQSLGQGLEFLIYFQGNSAPDKSGLPSDRFSAERTGGSVSTLTIQRTQQEDSAVYLCASTDRASPLHFGNGTRLTVT.

This clone has only a few counts. The rearrangement uses TRBV4-1 and TRBJ1-1; D perhaps matches TRBD1 (6 bases). Germline V gene sequence: CDR1 MGHRA, CDR2 YSYEKL. The CDR3 totals 15 residues. Trimming shortened V by 3 bases and J by 4 bases, and 15 bases separated the two germline ends. In DNA, the CDR3 is TGCGCCAGCAGCCAGACAACAGGGTCCGGCACTGAAGCTTTCTTT. Residues: CASSQTTGSGTEAFF.

The chain employs TRBV4-1 and TRBJ2-6, with D unclear. V was shortened by 4 bases and J by 0 bases, with 13 bases between the two germline ends. Germline values: CDR1 MGHRA, CDR2 YSYEKL. CDR3 length: 17 residues. The CDR3 reads CASSLSGSNSGANVLTF. In DNA, the CDR3 is TGCGCCAGCAGCCTCTCGGGTAGTAACTCTGGGGCCAACGTCCTGACTTTC.

J is TRBJ2-4 and V is TRBV5-1, with a tentative D call TRBD1 (5 bases). Trimming took off 4 bases at V and 5 bases at J, with 13 bases between the two ends. The CDR3 sequence is 14 residues long. In germline, CDR1 is SGHRS, CDR2 YFSETQ. The CDR3: CASSPNPQENIQYF. CDR3 sequence (DNA): TGCGCCAGCAGCCCTAACCCACAGGAAAACATTCAGTACTTC.

This clone was seen just once. The rearrangement links TRBV2 to TRBJ1-6; D gene ambiguous. V was trimmed by 2 bases and J by 10 bases, leaving 9 bases between them. This CDR3 has 13 amino acids. Germline lookup yields CDR1 SNHLY and CDR2 FYNNEI. This chain's CDR3 is CASSERESSPLHF. The CDR3 nucleotides are TGTGCCAGCAGTGAAAGGGAGAGCTCACCCCTCCACTTT. Looking up the rest from reference TRBV2 and TRBJ1-6 gives the full variable domain: EPEVTQTPSHQVTQMGQEVILRCVPISNHLYFYWYRQILGQKVEFLVSFYNNEISEKSEIFDDQFSVERPDGSNFTLKIRSTKLEDSAMYFCASSERESSPLHFGNGTRLTVT.

This clone was counted at least ten times. V gene TRBV18 combines with J gene TRBJ2-2, with TRBD1 as a possible D gene (6 bases). Germline V gives CDR1 KGHSH, CDR2 LQKENI. The V end was cut by 4 bases, the J end by 5 bases, with 20 bases between. The CDR3 length is 17 residues. CDR3 loop: CASSQIPPGQITGELFF. The CDR3 DNA reads as TGTGCCAGCTCACAGATACCGCCGGGACAAATAACCGGGGAGCTGTTTTTT.